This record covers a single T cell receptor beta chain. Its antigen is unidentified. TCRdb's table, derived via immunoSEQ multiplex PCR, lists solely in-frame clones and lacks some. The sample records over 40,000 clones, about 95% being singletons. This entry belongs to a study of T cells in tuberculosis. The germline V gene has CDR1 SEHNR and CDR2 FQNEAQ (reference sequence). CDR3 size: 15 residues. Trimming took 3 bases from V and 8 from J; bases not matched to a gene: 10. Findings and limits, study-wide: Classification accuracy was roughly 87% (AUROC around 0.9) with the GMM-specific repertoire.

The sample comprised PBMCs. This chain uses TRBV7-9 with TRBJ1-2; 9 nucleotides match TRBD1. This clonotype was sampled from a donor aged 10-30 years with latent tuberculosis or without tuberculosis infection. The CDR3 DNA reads TGTGCCAGCAGCTTGATGGACAGGGGCTTTTTCGGCTACACCTTC. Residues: CASSLMDRGFFGYTF.